This T cell receptor beta chain was captured in a study of low-dose radiotherapy and immunotherapy resistance in tumors. Study background: Cohort 1 was treated with 0.5 Gy per fraction at 2-week intervals, amounting to 6.5 Gy overall. Every two weeks, one day ahead of radiation and immunotherapy, cyclophosphamide 200 mg/m2 was given (intravenously).

The CDR3 has 11 amino acids. Trimming removed 4 bases at V and 3 bases at J, with 4 bases between. Germline CDR1 is SGHRS and CDR2 is YFSETQ. TRAV- and TRBV-specific primers primed first-strand cDNA, covering alpha and beta chains. PCR amplification of the TCRs was performed with Phusion for 20 PCR cycles, and it relied on a constant-region primer together with a V-primer adapter. Isolated mRNA underwent amplification via in vitro transcription. Each CDR3 protein is one row after TCRdb ran MiXCR on the reads. Among about 44,000 distinct CDR3 sequences listed, around 25% were seen once. The time point here: after trial treatment. Documented treatment: LDRT plus nivolumab, ipilimumab, low-dose cyclophosphamide and aspirin (RACIN trial). Donors were dosed with nivolumab and ipilimumab; they also received aspirin, low-dose cyclophosphamide and low-dose radiotherapy. This clonotype was counted ten times or more.

The receptor was derived from a male donor with prostate cancer. The chain joins TRBV5-1 to TRBJ2-5; D not certain. This material consisted of PBMCs, taken after low-dose radiotherapy plus immunotherapy. The CDR3 protein is CASSIEETQYF. The DNA for the CDR3 is TGCGCCAGCAGCATAGAAGAGACCCAGTACTTC.